Listed here are 28 T cell receptor beta chains from one sample, sequenced in a study of T cell repertoires in cytomegalovirus infection. TCRdb analysed the reads with MiXCR anew, one entry per CDR3 protein. The profile shows about 770,000 distinct CDR3 sequences, 29% of them singletons. These receptors are not linked to any known antigen. The source was cultured CD8+ T cells from PBMCs, collected from culture after CMV antigen stimulation. These receptors were collected from a human donor in good health (CMV status not recorded). Some clones in this sample may be carry-over from other donors' samples.

This chain links TRBV12-3 or TRBV12-4 with TRBJ2-1, with a weak D call TRBD2 (5 bases). V was clipped by 5 bases and J by 7 bases, with 9 bases between them. The CDR3 has 12 residues. The CDR3 bases are TGTGCCAGCAGTGAGGGTTTAAATGAGCAGTTCTTC. Its protein product is CASSEGLNEQFF.

The gene calls are TRBV3-1 and TRBJ1-2; tentatively, D is TRBD1 (5 bases). Trimming pared 1 base from V and 4 bases from J, leaving 13 bases between. The CDR3 is 15 amino acids. CDR1 and CDR2 (germline): LGHDT, YNNKEL (reference sequence). The CDR3 DNA is TGTGCCAGCAGCCAAGTAACAGGAGAAGCCTATGGCTACACCTTC. This sequence encodes CASSQVTGEAYGYTF.

To note about this clonotype: A much more abundant neighbour one base away suggests this may be a read error. In DNA, the CDR3 is TGTGCCAGCAGCTCCCCAAGTAGCGGGGGCTTCCAAGAGACCCAGTACTTC. It codes for CASSSPSSGGFQETQYF. The chain is built from TRBV7-6 and TRBJ2-5, with 9 positions matching TRBD2. Germline values: CDR1 SGHVS, CDR2 FNYEAQ. The CDR3 spans 17 residues. The ends lost 4 bases at V and 1 base at J; junction bases unmatched: 10.

At least ten counts were recorded for this clonotype. The V and J genes are TRBV6-1 and TRBJ2-4; D may be TRBD2 (6 bases). The CDR3 consists of 15 residues. CDR1 and CDR2 from the germline V gene are MNHNS and SASEGT. V dropped 3 bases and J dropped 3 bases, with 12 bases sitting between them. CDR3 amino acids: CASSDVGGNKNIQYF. Written as DNA, the CDR3 is TGTGCCAGCAGTGACGTCGGGGGTAACAAAAACATTCAGTACTTC.

This rearrangement joins TRBV7-6 to TRBJ2-1, with 12 bases aligning to TRBD2. The CDR3 sequence is 16 residues long. The germline gives CDR1 SGHVS, CDR2 FNYEAQ. The V gene end was trimmed by 4 bases and the J gene end by 9 bases; junction bases not matched to a gene: 10. CDR3 in amino acids: CASSSYLAGGQGEQFF. The CDR3 DNA follows: TGTGCCAGCAGCTCATATCTAGCGGGGGGGCAGGGTGAGCAGTTCTTC.

This clonotype was counted ten times or more. The gene calls are TRBV7-9 and TRBJ1-2, with 8 bases lining up with TRBD1. In germline, CDR1 is SEHNR, CDR2 FQNEAQ (reference sequence). The CDR3 sequence is 18 residues long. The ends lost 5 bases at V and 4 bases at J; junction bases unmatched: 18. The CDR3 DNA sequence: TGTGCCAGCAGCCCGCCCGTTTACGACAGGGGAATGTTCTATGGCTACACCTTC. Residues: CASSPPVYDRGMFYGYTF.

This chain joins TRBV20-1 and TRBJ2-7, with 8 bases that match TRBD2. The CDR3 totals 15 residues. Germline V gene data show CDR1 as DFQATT and CDR2 as SNEGSKA (reference sequence). Trimming took 2 bases from V and 7 from J; bases not matched to a gene: 13. The CDR3 DNA reads as TGCAGTGCTAGACACCTCAGGCAGGGACTAGAAGAGCAGTACTTC. Protein product: CSARHLRQGLEEQYF.

This clonotype appeared many times. The V call is TRBV7-2, the J call TRBJ1-6, with D tentatively TRBD1 (6 bases). From germline, CDR1 is SGHTA and CDR2 FQGNSA. The CDR3 consists of 16 residues. Trimming cost V 3 bases and J 6 bases, with 15 bases left between them. The CDR3 sequence: CASSFLTGTLNSPLHF. The CDR3, as DNA: TGTGCCAGCAGCTTCCTGACAGGAACTCTTAATTCACCCCTCCACTTT.

This chain connects TRBV18 to TRBJ2-7; D perhaps matches TRBD1 (6 bases). CDR3 length equals 16 residues. Germline CDR1 is KGHSH and CDR2 is LQKENI. Trimming pared 4 bases from V and 3 bases from J, leaving 19 bases between. This CDR3 reads CASSLSRGMGNYEQYV. The CDR3 coding sequence is TGTGCCAGCTCACTATCGAGGGGGATGGGGAACTACGAGCAGTACGTC.

The sample holds a few counts of this clonotype. This sequence joins TRBV27 and TRBJ2-7; 8 bases match TRBD1. Unmatched junction bases numbered 5, after V lost 4 bases and J lost 12 bases. The CDR3 length is 11 residues. Germline V lookup: CDR1 MNHEY, CDR2 SMNVEV (reference sequence). CDR3 DNA: TGTGCCAGCAGTTCCCAGGGGGCCCTGTACTTC. It is translated as CASSSQGALYF.

This clonotype was observed a handful of times. The junction departs from the called germline gene at one end, perhaps through a read error. The V call is TRBV6-1, the J call TRBJ2-7, with 7 bases fitting TRBD2. CDR1 is MNHNS, CDR2 SASEGT, per germline. This CDR3 has 11 amino acids. The CDR3 loop reads CASRGDYPWHF. CDR3 in DNA: TGTGCCAGCAGGGGGGACTACCCTTGGCATTTC.

Only a few counts were recorded for this clonotype. This chain connects TRBV7-3 to TRBJ1-1, with 9 bases that match TRBD1. Germline CDR1 and CDR2: SGHTA and FQGTGA. The CDR3 sequence is 16 residues long. The junction had 14 bases not matched to a gene; V was cut back by 2 bases and J by 10 bases. The CDR3 is CASSLDPGTGPYGAFF. CDR3 bases: TGTGCCAGCAGCTTAGACCCCGGGACAGGGCCTTACGGAGCTTTCTTT. Using reference TRBV7-3 and TRBJ1-1 for the parts outside the CDR3, the full variable domain is GAGVSQTPSNKVTEKGKYVELRCDPISGHTALYWYRQSLGQGPEFLIYFQGTGAADDSGLPNDRFFAVRPEGSVSTLKIQRTERGDSAVYLCASSLDPGTGPYGAFFGQGTRLTVV.

This clonotype was observed a handful of times. CDR3 coding DNA: TGTGCCATCAGGAGATGGAACCAGGGTACAGATACGCAGTATTTT. This translates into CAIRRWNQGTDTQYF. The chain combines TRBV10-3 with TRBJ2-3, with D possibly being TRBD1 (5 bases). The CDR3 has 15 amino acids. V was trimmed by 6 bases and J by 3 bases, leaving 16 bases between them. Germline V CDR1 and CDR2: ENHRY, SYGVKD.

This clonotype was seen a handful of times. J is TRBJ2-5 and V is TRBV7-9; 7 bases line up with TRBD1. The CDR3 runs to 16 residues. The germline gives CDR1 SEHNR, CDR2 FQNEAQ (reference sequence). J gave up 1 base and V 4 bases, and 9 bases lay outside the gene matches. The DNA of the CDR3 is TGTGCCAGCAGCTCGACCGGGACAGCCATCCAAGAGACCCAGTACTTC. Its translation: CASSSTGTAIQETQYF.

Many counts were recorded for this clonotype. The rearrangement joins TRBV7-8 to TRBJ2-1; 9 bases align to TRBD2. The length of the CDR3 is 15 residues. After removal of 5 bases from V and 3 bases from J, the junction contained 5 bases not matched to a gene. Germline CDR1 SGHVS, CDR2 FQNEAQ. In nucleotides, the CDR3 is TGTGCCAGCAGCCCCGGGCGGGGGGGCTACAATGAGCAGTTCTTC. Translating it yields CASSPGRGGYNEQFF.

This chain links TRBV29-1 with TRBJ2-5, with D possibly matching TRBD2 (5 bases). V lost 4 bases to trimming and J lost 4 bases, with 13 bases between them. CDR3 length: 13 residues. From germline, CDR1 is SQVTM and CDR2 ANQGSEA. The chain's CDR3 is CSVGVRTSETQYF. CDR3 DNA: TGCAGCGTTGGGGTTCGGACTTCAGAGACCCAGTACTTC.

The rearrangement links TRBV20-1 to TRBJ2-2; 7 nucleotides match TRBD1. The V and J ends lost 5 bases and 0 bases, in that order; junction bases with no gene match: 3. The CDR3 contains 14 residues. Germline V gene sequence: CDR1 DFQATT, CDR2 SNEGSKA (reference sequence). In DNA form, the CDR3 reads TGCAGTGCTTGGGACAGTTCGAACACCGGGGAGCTGTTTTTT. It codes for CSAWDSSNTGELFF.

This chain links TRBV12-5 with TRBJ1-5; D remains ambiguous. In germline, CDR1 is LGHNT, CDR2 FRNRAP. V was cut by 3 bases and J by 0 bases, with 18 bases left in between. The CDR3 is made up of 18 amino acids. The CDR3 region is CASGFFRDGPYSNQPQHF. The CDR3 DNA is TGTGCTAGTGGTTTTTTCAGAGACGGCCCTTATAGCAATCAGCCCCAGCATTTT.

V usage is TRBV7-6 and J usage is TRBJ2-5, with D possibly matching TRBD2 (6 bases). There are 14 residues in the CDR3. Looked up from germline, CDR1 is SGHVS and CDR2 is FNYEAQ. V lost 1 base and J 3 bases, leaving 9 bases between the germline ends. The CDR3 DNA follows: TGTGCCAGCAGCTTAGGGTCTAGCGAAGAGACCCAGTACTTC. Translating it yields CASSLGSSEETQYF.

The CDR3: CASSYSGTSGGTDTQYF. CDR3 sequence (DNA): TGTGCCAGCAGTTACTCGGGGACTAGCGGAGGCACAGATACGCAGTATTTT. V is TRBV6-5 and J is TRBJ2-3; the match to TRBD2 covers 11 bases. The CDR3 covers 17 residues. With V trimmed by 0 bases and J by 1 base, 3 bases remained unmatched. The germline gives CDR1 MNHEY, CDR2 SVGAGI.

The J gene is TRBJ2-7, the V gene TRBV19, with TRBD1 matching 7 bases. This CDR3 has 14 residues. Germline assignment: CDR1 LNHDA and CDR2 SQIVND (reference sequence). The J segment lost 4 bases and the V segment lost 1 base, leaving 4 bases of the junction unmatched. Written as DNA, the CDR3 is TGTGCCAGTAGTATAGGGACAGGCCGGTACGAGCAGTACTTC. This gives the protein CASSIGTGRYEQYF.

The V and J genes are TRBV14 and TRBJ1-6, with 7 positions matching TRBD1. The CDR3 consists of 15 residues. Losses at the gene ends were 1 base for V and 10 bases for J; bases not matched to a gene: 7. Germline CDR1 reads SGHDN; CDR2 reads FVKESK. CDR3 amino acids: CASSQGRGHQSPLHF. The CDR3 coding sequence is TGTGCCAGCAGCCAAGGGAGGGGGCATCAATCACCCCTCCACTTT.

The chain joins TRBV2 to TRBJ2-4; D not certain. Trimming removed 3 bases from V and 0 bases from J, with 12 bases in between. Germline CDR1 SNHLY, CDR2 FYNNEI. This CDR3 has 16 amino acids. Written as DNA, the CDR3 is TGTGCCAGCAGTGACAGACAATCTCTAGCCAAAAACATTCAGTACTTC. The encoded protein is CASSDRQSLAKNIQYF.

Ten or more counts support this clonotype. The chain combines TRBV7-9 with TRBJ2-7, with 10 positions matching TRBD1. This CDR3 contains 16 residues. Trimming removed 1 base from V and 3 bases from J; junction bases left unmatched: 6. Germline CDR1 reads SEHNR; CDR2 reads FQNEAQ (reference sequence). Here the CDR3 DNA reads TGTGCCAGCAGCTTAGAGGGCGGGGACAGGGGCTACGAGCAGTACGTC. This encodes CASSLEGGDRGYEQYV.

The sample holds a few counts of this clonotype. The gene calls are TRBV5-5 and TRBJ2-1, with D perhaps matching TRBD1 (5 bases). Germline values: CDR1 SGHKS, CDR2 YYEKEE (reference sequence). The CDR3 runs 14 residues. With 2 bases removed from V and 6 bases from J, the gap between germline ends came to 12 bases. The CDR3 nucleotides read TGTGCCAGCAGCTTCCTGAACAGGCCCAATGAGCAGTTCTTC. It codes for CASSFLNRPNEQFF.

The chain links TRBV12-3 or TRBV12-4 to TRBJ1-5; D is uncertain. This CDR3 contains 13 residues. The germline V and J ends were trimmed by 4 bases and 4 bases, with 8 bases remaining between them. CDR3 protein: CASSYNFNQPQHF. The CDR3 region has the DNA TGTGCCAGCAGTTACAACTTTAATCAGCCCCAGCATTTT.

In this sample, this clonotype turned up a few times. The gene calls are TRBV12-3 or TRBV12-4 and TRBJ2-2, with TRBD1 matching 9 bases. CDR3 length equals 16 residues. Germline trimming cut 3 bases from V and 6 bases from J; bases unmatched to any gene: 8. This CDR3 is CASSFILTGGSGELFF. In nucleotides, the CDR3 is TGTGCCAGCAGTTTCATCTTGACAGGGGGTTCCGGGGAGCTGTTTTTT.

This clonotype has a handful of counts. The genes are TRBV5-1 and TRBJ1-1; D gene unclear. CDR3 size: 13 residues. Trimming took 3 bases from V and 7 from J, leaving 13 bases between them. Looked up from germline, CDR1 is SGHRS and CDR2 is YFSETQ. The chain's CDR3 is CASSWLTTGEAFF. In nucleotides, the CDR3 is TGCGCCAGCAGCTGGTTGACAACCGGTGAAGCTTTCTTT.